The 10 T cell receptor beta chains listed next were all sequenced from one sample in a study of CD8+CD57+ T cells in acquired aplastic anemia. CDR3 and TCR beta VDJ profiling relied on genomic DNA as the template. TCRdb redid the calling of the reads with MiXCR, one entry per CDR3 protein. The table lists about 420,000 distinct CDR3 sequences, about two thirds of them singletons. Specimen: sorted CD4+, CD8+, or CD8+CD57+ T cells (not recorded which) from PBMCs. The origin of the receptors is a human donor in good health, serving as a control.

This clonotype has ten or more counts. The gene calls are TRBV5-1 and TRBJ2-3; no reliable D call. Germline CDR1 and CDR2: SGHRS and YFSETQ. This CDR3 spans 16 amino acids. V was clipped by 1 base and J by 0 bases, with 12 bases between them. CDR3 DNA: TGCGCCAGCAGCTTGTATGGTCCCACCAGCACAGATACGCAGTATTTT. It is translated as CASSLYGPTSTDTQYF.

V usage is TRBV5-1 and J usage is TRBJ2-2, with 7 bases identical to TRBD2. With V trimmed by 0 bases and J by 10 bases, 6 bases remained unmatched. The CDR3 loop spans 14 amino acids. In germline, CDR1 is SGHRS, CDR2 YFSETQ. The DNA of the CDR3 is TGCGCCAGCAGCTTGGGGTTAAGCGGGGTGGAGCTGTTTTTT. Encoded protein: CASSLGLSGVELFF.

The V call is TRBV7-8, the J call TRBJ2-1; 9 bases fit TRBD1. CDR3 size: 15 residues. V lost 5 bases to trimming and J lost 15 bases; unmatched junction nucleotides: 17. CDR1 SGHVS and CDR2 FQNEAQ come from the germline V gene. CDR3 sequence reads: CASSAGQGPTNAPFF. The DNA of the CDR3 is TGTGCCAGCAGCGCAGGACAGGGGCCAACTAATGCTCCGTTCTTC.

The V and J genes are TRBV19 and TRBJ2-7; D unresolved. V shed 6 bases and J shed 13 bases, with 16 bases lying between them. Germline CDR1 LNHDA, CDR2 SQIVND (reference sequence). The CDR3 extends over 11 amino acids. CDR3 sequence (DNA): TGTGCCAGTAGCCGGAACACCGAGCCTTACTTC. This codes for CASSRNTEPYF.

CDR3 in DNA: TGTGCCAGCAGCGCCTACGGCGAGCTGAACTACGAGCAGTACTTC. This sequence encodes CASSAYGELNYEQYF. The chain links TRBV7-2 to TRBJ2-7; D gene ambiguous. The CDR3 spans 15 residues. The ends were cut back, 5 bases at V and 3 bases at J, with 17 bases in the middle. The germline CDR1 and CDR2 sequences are SGHTA and FQGNSA.

This clonotype was detected ten times or more. J is TRBJ1-4 and V is TRBV19; 12 positions match TRBD1. CDR3 length: 17 residues. Trimming removed 5 bases from V and 6 bases from J; junction bases left unmatched: 10. Germline values: CDR1 LNHDA, CDR2 SQIVND (reference sequence). CDR3 amino acids: CASSSRDRGRGYEKLFF. The CDR3 region has the DNA TGTGCCAGTAGTTCCCGGGACAGGGGGCGCGGATATGAAAAACTGTTTTTT. Drawing the rest from reference TRBV19 and TRBJ1-4, the complete variable domain is DGGITQSPKYLFRKEGQNVTLSCEQNLNHDAMYWYRQDPGQGLRLIYYSQIVNDFQKGDIAEGYSVSREKKESFPLTVTSAQKNPTAFYLCASSSRDRGRGYEKLFFGSGTQLSVL.

This clonotype showed up just a few times. The rearrangement links TRBV6-2 or TRBV6-3 to TRBJ1-1; D is uncertain. CDR1 MNHEY and CDR2 SVGEGT come from the germline V gene. This CDR3 contains 16 residues. Deletions cut 6 bases from V and 1 base from J, with 18 bases between. CDR3 nucleotide sequence: TGTGCCAGCAGCCGAATGCCAGCGACCTGGAACACTGAAGCTTTCTTT. Amino acid sequence: CASSRMPATWNTEAFF.

V usage is TRBV9 and J usage is TRBJ1-2; D is unclear. The CDR3 contains 13 residues. Germline values: CDR1 SGDLS, CDR2 YYNGEE. V lost 2 bases to trimming and J lost 14 bases, with 19 bases between them. CDR3 DNA sequence: TGTGCCAGCAGCGTGGGAACGGTTGAAGGGTGGACCTTC. Translating gives CASSVGTVEGWTF.

This clonotype has more than one count but fewer than ten. The J gene is TRBJ1-1, the V gene TRBV12-5; the match to TRBD1 covers 12 bases. Per the germline V gene, CDR1 is LGHNT and CDR2 is FRNRAP. CDR3 length: 15 residues. The CDR3 DNA sequence: TGTGCCAGTAGCAGAGGGGGACAGGGGGCCACTGAAGCTTTCTTT. This gives the protein CASSRGGQGATEAFF.

The chain links TRBV2 to TRBJ2-1; D gene unclear. The CDR3 contains 12 residues. Trimming shortened V by 6 bases and J by 6 bases, and 9 bases separated the two germline ends. Per germline, CDR1 SNHLY and CDR2 FYNNEI. The CDR3 spells CASSLPFNEQFF. CDR3 sequence (DNA): TGTGCCAGCAGCCTACCCTTCAATGAGCAGTTCTTC.